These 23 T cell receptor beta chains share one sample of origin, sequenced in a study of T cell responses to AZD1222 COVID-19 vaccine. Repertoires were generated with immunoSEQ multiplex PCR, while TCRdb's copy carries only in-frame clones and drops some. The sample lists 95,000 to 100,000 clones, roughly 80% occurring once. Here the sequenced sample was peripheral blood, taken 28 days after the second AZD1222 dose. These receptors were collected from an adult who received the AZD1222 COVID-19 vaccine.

The chain's CDR3 is CASSLGGQGANYGYTF. In DNA, the CDR3 is TGTGCCAGCAGCTTGGGAGGACAGGGGGCTAACTATGGCTACACCTTC. The chain combines TRBV5-4 with TRBJ1-2; 10 bases line up with TRBD1. The CDR3 loop spans 16 amino acids. Germline V lookup: CDR1 SGHNT, CDR2 YYREEE (reference sequence). Trimming removed 0 bases from V and 0 bases from J; junction bases left unmatched: 2.

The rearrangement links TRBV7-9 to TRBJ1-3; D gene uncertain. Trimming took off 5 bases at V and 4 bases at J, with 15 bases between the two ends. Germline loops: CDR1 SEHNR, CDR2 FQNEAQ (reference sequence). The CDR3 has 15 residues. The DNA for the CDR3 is TGTGCCAGCAGCCCTATGGACCCACGAGGAAACACCATATATTTT. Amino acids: CASSPMDPRGNTIYF.

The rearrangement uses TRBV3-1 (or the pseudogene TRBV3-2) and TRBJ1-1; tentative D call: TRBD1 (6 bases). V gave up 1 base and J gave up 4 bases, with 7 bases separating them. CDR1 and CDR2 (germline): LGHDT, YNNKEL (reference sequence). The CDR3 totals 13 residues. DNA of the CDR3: TGTGCCAGCAGCCAAGCCAGGGGCACTGAAGCTTTCTTT. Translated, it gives CASSQARGTEAFF.

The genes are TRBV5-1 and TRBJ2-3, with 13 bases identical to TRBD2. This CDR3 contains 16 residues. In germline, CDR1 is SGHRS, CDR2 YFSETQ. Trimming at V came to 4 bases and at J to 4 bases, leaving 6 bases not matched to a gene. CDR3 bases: TGCGCCAGCAGCCCGCCACTAGCGGGGGGGCCAGATACGCAGTATTTT. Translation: CASSPPLAGGPDTQYF.

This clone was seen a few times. In DNA form, the CDR3 reads TGCAGTGCTAGTGACCCCCGGGACGTCTCGAACTATGGCTACACCTTC. Translating it yields CSASDPRDVSNYGYTF. The chain couples TRBV20-1 to TRBJ1-2; D perhaps matches TRBD1 (5 bases). V lost 3 bases and J 2 bases, leaving 19 bases between the germline ends. The CDR3 is made up of 16 amino acids. Germline V lookup: CDR1 DFQATT, CDR2 SNEGSKA (reference sequence).

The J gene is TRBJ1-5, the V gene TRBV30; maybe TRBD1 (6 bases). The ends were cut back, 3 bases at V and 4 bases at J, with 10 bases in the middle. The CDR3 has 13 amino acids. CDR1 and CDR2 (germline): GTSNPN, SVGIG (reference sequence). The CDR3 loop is CAWRGQGNQPQHF. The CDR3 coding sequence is TGTGCCTGGAGAGGGCAGGGGAATCAGCCCCAGCATTTT.

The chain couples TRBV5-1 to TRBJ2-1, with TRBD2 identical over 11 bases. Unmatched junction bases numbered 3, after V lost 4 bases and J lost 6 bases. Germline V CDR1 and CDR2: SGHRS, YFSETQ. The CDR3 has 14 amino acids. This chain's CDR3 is CASSTGTSGNEQFF. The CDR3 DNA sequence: TGCGCCAGCAGCACCGGGACTAGCGGCAATGAGCAGTTCTTC.

Here the CDR3 DNA reads TGTGCCAGCAGCCCCGGACTAGCGGGTGAATACAATGAGCAGTTCTTC. As protein: CASSPGLAGEYNEQFF. The V gene is TRBV9, the J gene TRBJ2-1; TRBD2 aligns across 11 bases. CDR1 is SGDLS, CDR2 YYNGEE, per germline. V was clipped by 4 bases and J by 4 bases; unmatched bases: 7. The CDR3 has 16 amino acids.

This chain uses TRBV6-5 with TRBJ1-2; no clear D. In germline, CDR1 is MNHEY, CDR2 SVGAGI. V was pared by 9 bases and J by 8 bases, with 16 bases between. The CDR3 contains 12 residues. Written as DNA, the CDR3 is TGTGCCAGTGAGGCGCGAGGGAAGGGCTACACCTTC. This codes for CASEARGKGYTF.

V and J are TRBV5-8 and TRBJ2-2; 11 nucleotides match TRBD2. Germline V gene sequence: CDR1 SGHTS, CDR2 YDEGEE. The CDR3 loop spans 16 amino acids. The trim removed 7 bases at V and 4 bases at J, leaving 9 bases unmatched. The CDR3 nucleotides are TGTGCCAGCCCCTTGGGAGGACTAGCGGGCACCGGGGAGCTGTTTTTT. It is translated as CASPLGGLAGTGELFF.

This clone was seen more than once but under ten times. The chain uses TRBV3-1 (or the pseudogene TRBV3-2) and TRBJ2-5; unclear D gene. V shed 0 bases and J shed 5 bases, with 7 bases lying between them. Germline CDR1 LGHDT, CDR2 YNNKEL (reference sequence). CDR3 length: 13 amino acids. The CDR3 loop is CASSQDRPETQYF. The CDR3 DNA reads TGTGCCAGCAGCCAAGACAGACCGGAGACCCAGTACTTC.

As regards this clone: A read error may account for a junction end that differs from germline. The CDR3 nucleotides read TGCGCCAGCAGCCAAGTCAGAGAGACTAGCCTTCACTTC. It codes for CASSQVRETSLHF. The J gene is TRBJ2-7, the V gene TRBV4-1; 7 bases fit TRBD2. The CDR3 extends over 13 amino acids. The germline gives CDR1 MGHRA, CDR2 YSYEKL.

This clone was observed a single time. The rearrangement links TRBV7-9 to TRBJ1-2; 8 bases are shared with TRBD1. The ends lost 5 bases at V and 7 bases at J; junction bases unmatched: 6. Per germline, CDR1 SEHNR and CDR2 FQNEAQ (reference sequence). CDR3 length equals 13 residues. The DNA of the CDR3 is TGTGCCAGCAGCCGGGGACAGGAGACTGGCTACACCTTC. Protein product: CASSRGQETGYTF. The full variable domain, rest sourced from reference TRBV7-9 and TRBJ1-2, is DTGVSQNPRHKITKRGQNVTFRCDPISEHNRLYWYRQTLGQGPEFLTYFQNEAQLEKSRLLSDRFSAERPKGSFSTLEIQRTEQGDSAMYLCASSRGQETGYTFGSGTRLTVV.

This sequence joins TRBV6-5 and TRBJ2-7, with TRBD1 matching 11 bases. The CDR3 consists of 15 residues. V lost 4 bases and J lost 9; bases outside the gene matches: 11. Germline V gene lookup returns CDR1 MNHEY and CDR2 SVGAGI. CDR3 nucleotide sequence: TGTGCCAGCAGTTCCCCTGGGACAGGGGGAAGGGTGCAGTACTTC. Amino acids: CASSSPGTGGRVQYF.

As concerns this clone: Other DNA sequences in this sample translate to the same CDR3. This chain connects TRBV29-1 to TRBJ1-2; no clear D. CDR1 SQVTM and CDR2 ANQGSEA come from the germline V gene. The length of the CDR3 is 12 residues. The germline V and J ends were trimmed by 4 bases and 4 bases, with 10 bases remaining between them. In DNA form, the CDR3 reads TGCAGCGTTGTCGAGGGAGGCTATGGCTACACCTTC. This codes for CSVVEGGYGYTF. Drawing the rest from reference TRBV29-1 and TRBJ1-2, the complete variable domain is SAVISQKPSRDICQRGTSLTIQCQVDSQVTMMFWYRQQPGQSLTLIATANQGSEATYESGFVIDKFPISRPNLTFSTLTVSNMSPEDSSIYLCSVVEGGYGYTFGSGTRLTVV.

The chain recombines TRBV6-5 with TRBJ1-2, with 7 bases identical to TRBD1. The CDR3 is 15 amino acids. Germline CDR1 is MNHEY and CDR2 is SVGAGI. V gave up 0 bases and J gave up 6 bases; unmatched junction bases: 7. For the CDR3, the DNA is TGTGCCAGCAGTTACTCGACCAGGGGGTATGATGGCTACACCTTC. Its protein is CASSYSTRGYDGYTF.

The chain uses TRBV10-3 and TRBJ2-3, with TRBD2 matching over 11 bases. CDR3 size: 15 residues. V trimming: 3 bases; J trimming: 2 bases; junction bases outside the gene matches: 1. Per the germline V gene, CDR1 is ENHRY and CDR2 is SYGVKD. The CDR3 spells CAISELAGDTDTQYF. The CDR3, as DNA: TGTGCCATCAGTGAACTAGCGGGGGACACAGATACGCAGTATTTT.

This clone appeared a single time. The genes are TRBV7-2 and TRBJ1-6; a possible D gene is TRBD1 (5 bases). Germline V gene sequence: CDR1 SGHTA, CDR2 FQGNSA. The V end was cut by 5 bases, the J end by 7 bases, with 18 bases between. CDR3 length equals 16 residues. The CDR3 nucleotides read TGTGCCAGCAGCGCTAGTTACAGGTTTGGGAATTCACCCCTCCACTTT. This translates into CASSASYRFGNSPLHF.

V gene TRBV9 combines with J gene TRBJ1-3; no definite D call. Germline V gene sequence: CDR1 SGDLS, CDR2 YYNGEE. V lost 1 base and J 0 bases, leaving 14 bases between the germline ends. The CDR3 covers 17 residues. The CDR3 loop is CASSVNSARNSGNTIYF. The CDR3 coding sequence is TGTGCCAGCAGCGTAAACTCGGCGCGAAACTCTGGAAACACCATATATTTT.

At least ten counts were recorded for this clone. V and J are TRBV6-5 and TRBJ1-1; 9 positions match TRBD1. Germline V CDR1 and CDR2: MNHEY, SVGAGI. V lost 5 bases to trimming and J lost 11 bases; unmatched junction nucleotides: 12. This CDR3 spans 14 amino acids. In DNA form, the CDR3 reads TGTGCCAGCAGTAGACAGGGGGGAAGTGACGGGGCTTTCTTT. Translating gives CASSRQGGSDGAFF.

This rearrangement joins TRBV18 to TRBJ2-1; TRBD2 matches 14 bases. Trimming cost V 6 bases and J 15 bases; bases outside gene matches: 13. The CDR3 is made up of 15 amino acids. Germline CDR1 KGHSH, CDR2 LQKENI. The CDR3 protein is CASSRTSGRPSFTFF. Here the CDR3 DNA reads TGTGCCAGCTCCCGGACTAGCGGGAGGCCCTCTTTTACGTTCTTC.

The CDR3 sequence is CASTPPERGASTDTQYF. The CDR3 DNA reads as TGTGCCAGCACCCCACCCGAGCGGGGGGCTAGCACAGATACGCAGTATTTT. This chain links TRBV2 with TRBJ2-3; 9 bases align to TRBD2. V lost 7 bases and J lost 0; bases outside the gene matches: 11. The germline gives CDR1 SNHLY, CDR2 FYNNEI. The CDR3 is made up of 17 amino acids.

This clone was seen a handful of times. This chain's CDR3 is CASSPGLTDNQPQHF. CDR3 in DNA: TGTGCCAGCTCACCAGGGTTGACAGACAATCAGCCCCAGCATTTT. The gene calls are TRBV18 and TRBJ1-5, with D maybe TRBD1 (5 bases). Germline V gene sequence: CDR1 KGHSH, CDR2 LQKENI. Trimming took 2 bases from V and 3 from J, leaving 11 bases between them. The CDR3 covers 15 residues.